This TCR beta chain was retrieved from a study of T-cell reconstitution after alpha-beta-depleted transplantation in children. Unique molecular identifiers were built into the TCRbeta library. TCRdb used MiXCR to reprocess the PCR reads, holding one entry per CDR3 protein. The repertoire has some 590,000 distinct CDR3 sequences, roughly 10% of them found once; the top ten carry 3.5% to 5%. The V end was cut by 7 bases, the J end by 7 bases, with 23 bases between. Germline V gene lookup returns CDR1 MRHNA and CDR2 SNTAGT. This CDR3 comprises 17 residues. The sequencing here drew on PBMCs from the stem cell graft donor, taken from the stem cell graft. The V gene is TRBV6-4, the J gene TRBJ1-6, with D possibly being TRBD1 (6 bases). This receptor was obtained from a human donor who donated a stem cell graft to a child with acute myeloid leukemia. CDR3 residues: CASKSGAQIKQNSPLHF. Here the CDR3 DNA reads TGTGCCAGCAAATCAGGGGCCCAGATAAAACAGAATTCACCCCTCCACTTT.